The entry that follows covers one TCR beta chain sequence. Antigen: not known. Trimming shortened V by 4 bases and J by 0 bases, and 28 bases separated the two germline ends. The CDR3 consists of 20 residues. Germline V lookup: CDR1 GTSNPN, CDR2 SVGIG (reference sequence). Measured with immunoSEQ multiplex PCR; TCRdb has only the in-frame clones, and not every one. Here the sample spans tens of thousands of clones, roughly four fifths being singletons. This sample is part of a study of radiotherapy plus CTLA-4 blockade in lung cancer. Study-wide context: In approximately 17% of patients, objective responses were seen; 31% had disease control.

Study-wide points: Expansion of tumor-derived TCR clones was observed in blood after radiotherapy plus ipilimumab.

The sequence derives from a human donor with non-small cell lung cancer who had stable disease on radiotherapy plus ipilimumab. The sequencing used peripheral blood, collected from a patient treated with radiotherapy plus ipilimumab. V and J are TRBV30 and TRBJ2-1; weak D call: TRBD1 (6 bases). Here the CDR3 reads CAWNLAGQINLRGSYNEQFF. The CDR3 nucleotides are TGTGCCTGGAACCTAGCCGGACAGATAAACCTTCGCGGCTCCTACAATGAGCAGTTCTTC.